Sequencing of this T cell receptor (beta chain) was carried out in a study of blood T cell repertoires in COVID-19. Study background: PBMCs, B-cell-depleted T cells, or T cells were the source of the cDNA or gDNA that made up the material.

In the source study's methods: Amplifying reference gene primers gave estimates of nucleated cell counts. Sequenced by immunoSEQ multiplex PCR; TCRdb stores in-frame clones only, minus some. D and trimming were read from the DNA, whereas the V and J calls and clone size are those reported in that table. The data hold 150,000 to 200,000 clones, with around 85% observed a single time. This CDR3 comprises 11 residues. Trimming took off 7 bases at V and 4 bases at J, with 10 bases between the two ends. Germline lookup yields CDR1 SQVTM and CDR2 ANQGSEA. The rearrangement uses TRBV29-1 and TRBJ1-1, with D uncertain. The TCR originated in a human donor with active or convalescent COVID-19. The donor label of this sample is uncertain. The specimen sequenced was peripheral blood. The CDR3 here is CSAGEFTEAFF. The CDR3 DNA reads TGCAGCGCGGGTGAGTTCACTGAAGCTTTCTTT.